This T cell receptor beta chain was sequenced for a study of control samples from healthy donors and cancer patients (dated by TCRdb to 2020 to 2021). Libraries were made using the immunoSEQ multiplex PCR assay. TCRdb carries this immuneACCESS record with in-frame sequences only. Its versions omit some clonotypes, under half of them owing to an unresolved V gene in the studies checked, with the rest unexplained. Counted in this sample were about 410,000 clones; about 93% of them appeared once. The ten largest clones capture about 6.3% of the sample. Concerning this clone: Its antigen is not yet known. No much larger clone exists at a distance of one base, and base qualities are not known.

The CDR3 numbers 13 residues from cysteine through phenylalanine. CDR3 DNA is the only sequence kept; it has 39 bases, read in frame from the first base. For CDR1 and CDR2, the germline V gene (reference sequence) lists SEHNR and FQNEAQ. Germline trimming: 8 bases from V, 5 bases from J; junction bases outside gene matches: 5. The sequencing sample was made of PBMCs. Here the chain combines TRBV7-9 and TRBJ1-4; TRBD1 fits 7 bases in the junction. This TCR was sampled from a man in his forties with head and neck cancer. The DNA sequence is as follows: TGTGCCAGCGGAGTGACAGGGAATGAAAAACTGTTTTTT. The resulting protein is CASGVTGNEKLFF.